These 26 T cell receptor beta chains share one sample of origin, sequenced in a study of blood T cell repertoires in COVID-19. Clones were sequenced by immunoSEQ multiplex PCR, and TCRdb holds only the in-frame ones, with some missing. The sample comprises around 300,000 clones, under 90% of which are singletons, and about a tenth rests with the top ten. Sequencing was done on a sample of PBMCs or T cells enriched from blood (not recorded which). The origin of the receptors is a woman younger than 45 who had recovered from COVID-19.

This chain connects TRBV12-5 to TRBJ1-2; TRBD1 might be the D (5 bases). Germline V gene lookup returns CDR1 LGHNT and CDR2 FRNRAP. CDR3 size: 12 residues. Trimming cost V 2 bases and J 10 bases, with 11 bases left between them. The CDR3 nucleotides are TGTGCTAGTGGTTTGATCCAGGGTGCCTACACCTTC. Its translation: CASGLIQGAYTF.

This clone came up once. The V gene is TRBV7-9, the J gene TRBJ1-4; maybe TRBD1 (6 bases). The CDR3 contains 15 residues. Germline CDR1 SEHNR, CDR2 FQNEAQ (reference sequence). Trimming took 8 bases from V and 0 from J, leaving 13 bases between them. This CDR3 is CASGQRSSTNEKLFF. Written as DNA, the CDR3 is TGTGCCAGCGGACAGAGATCATCAACTAATGAAAAACTGTTTTTT.

The chain is built from TRBV2 and TRBJ1-1; a possible D gene is TRBD1 (6 bases). CDR3 size: 13 residues. Trimming took off 2 bases at V and 9 bases at J, with 13 bases between the two ends. Germline CDR1 SNHLY, CDR2 FYNNEI. The CDR3 sequence: CASSENWTEQAFF. The CDR3 DNA reads as TGTGCCAGCAGTGAAAACTGGACAGAACAAGCTTTCTTT.

J is TRBJ1-4 and V is TRBV4-1; D unresolved. The CDR3 has 15 amino acids. Germline CDR1 MGHRA, CDR2 YSYEKL. Trimming removed 1 base at V and 8 bases at J, with 14 bases between. The CDR3 spells CASSQGTPAQEKLFF. The DNA of the CDR3 is TGCGCCAGCAGCCAAGGGACTCCAGCGCAGGAAAAACTGTTTTTT.

The V gene is TRBV5-1, the J gene TRBJ2-5; perhaps TRBD2 as D (6 bases). The CDR3 is made up of 13 amino acids. CDR1 SGHRS and CDR2 YFSETQ come from the germline V gene. Trimming removed 1 base from V and 5 bases from J, with 9 bases in between. CDR3 nucleotides: TGCGCCAGCAGCTTGAGTGGGGGGGAGACCCAGTACTTC. Translating it yields CASSLSGGETQYF. Filled out from reference TRBV5-1 and TRBJ2-5, the complete variable domain reads KAGVTQTPRYLIKTRGQQVTLSCSPISGHRSVSWYQQTPGQGLQFLFEYFSETQRNKGNFPGRFSGRQFSNSRSEMNVSTLELGDSALYLCASSLSGGETQYFGPGTRLLVL.

This chain links TRBV2 with TRBJ1-5; the match to TRBD1 covers 7 bases. Trimming took 7 bases from V and 4 from J; bases not matched to a gene: 4. Looked up from germline, CDR1 is SNHLY and CDR2 is FYNNEI. CDR3 length: 13 amino acids. The CDR3 nucleotides are TGTGCCAGCAACCAACAGGGGAATCAGCCCCAGCATTTT. It specifies CASNQQGNQPQHF.

V is TRBV28 and J is TRBJ1-6, with a possible D match to TRBD1 (5 bases). CDR3 length: 18 residues. Germline-derived CDR1 and CDR2 are MDHEN and SYDVKM. Trimming removed 5 bases at V and 0 bases at J, with 17 bases between. CDR3 region: CASSVKVGGSSYNSPLHF. The CDR3 nucleotides read TGTGCCAGCAGTGTTAAAGTGGGGGGAAGCTCCTATAATTCACCCCTCCACTTT. Using reference TRBV28 and TRBJ1-6 for the parts outside the CDR3, the full variable domain is DVKVTQSSRYLVKRTGEKVFLECVQDMDHENMFWYRQDPGLGLRLIYFSYDVKMKEKGDIPEGYSVSREKKERFSLILESASTNQTSMYLCASSVKVGGSSYNSPLHFGNGTRLTVT.

The chain joins TRBV6-5 to TRBJ1-1, with D hard to call. The CDR3 length is 14 residues. V lost 6 bases, J lost 0 bases, and 11 bases lay in between. In germline, CDR1 is MNHEY, CDR2 SVGAGI. The CDR3 DNA is TGTGCCAGCAGAACCACAACGTTGAACACTGAAGCTTTCTTT. Residues: CASRTTTLNTEAFF.

This chain joins TRBV6-5 and TRBJ2-5; 10 bases align to TRBD1. Trimming removed 5 bases from V and 2 bases from J; junction bases left unmatched: 2. Germline V CDR1 and CDR2: MNHEY, SVGAGI. CDR3 length: 14 residues. CDR3 protein: CASSPGQGQETQYF. The CDR3 region has the DNA TGTGCCAGCAGTCCGGGACAGGGGCAAGAGACCCAGTACTTC.

The chain carries TRBV5-1 and TRBJ1-5; TRBD1 is a possible D gene (6 bases). The V and J ends lost 2 bases and 4 bases respectively, with 13 bases between them. Germline V gives CDR1 SGHRS, CDR2 YFSETQ. The length of the CDR3 is 15 residues. For the CDR3, the DNA is TGCGCCAGCAGCTTAACAGGACAGAGGAATCAGCCCCAGCATTTT. It encodes CASSLTGQRNQPQHF. Full variable domain (remainder filled in from reference TRBV5-1 and TRBJ1-5): KAGVTQTPRYLIKTRGQQVTLSCSPISGHRSVSWYQQTPGQGLQFLFEYFSETQRNKGNFPGRFSGRQFSNSRSEMNVSTLELGDSALYLCASSLTGQRNQPQHFGDGTRLSIL.

This chain connects TRBV7-6 to TRBJ2-7; a weak D match, TRBD2 (6 bases). The V end lost 5 bases, the J end lost 3 bases, and 23 bases lay between the germline ends. Germline V gives CDR1 SGHVS, CDR2 FNYEAQ. The CDR3 covers 17 residues. CDR3 sequence (DNA): TGTGCCAGCAGCCGGACGGATTCGCGGTGGGGGGTCTACGAGCAGTACTTC. Its protein is CASSRTDSRWGVYEQYF. Variable domain in full (rest from reference TRBV7-6 and TRBJ2-7): GAGVSQSPRYKVTKRGQDVALRCDPISGHVSLYWYRQALGQGPEFLTYFNYEAQQDKSGLPNDRFSAERPEGSISTLTIQRTEQRDSAMYRCASSRTDSRWGVYEQYFGPGTRLTVT.

The J gene is TRBJ2-7, the V gene TRBV2; the D gene is possibly TRBD1 (5 bases). The CDR3 is made up of 12 amino acids. Germline V gene data show CDR1 as SNHLY and CDR2 as FYNNEI. Trimming shortened V by 6 bases and J by 7 bases, and 13 bases separated the two germline ends. The CDR3 protein is CASRRTQGEQYF. DNA for the CDR3: TGTGCCAGCAGGAGGACGCAGGGAGAGCAGTACTTC.

The rearrangement links TRBV15 to TRBJ1-5; a weak D match, TRBD1 (5 bases). CDR3 length: 16 amino acids. Trimming took 6 bases from V and 0 from J, leaving 15 bases between them. CDR1 LNHNV and CDR2 YYDKDF come from the germline V gene (reference sequence). The CDR3 sequence is CATSGTLLYSNQPQHF. The DNA of the CDR3 is TGTGCCACCAGTGGGACTCTACTTTATAGCAATCAGCCCCAGCATTTT.

The chain couples TRBV28 to TRBJ2-7; D gene ambiguous. Germline V gives CDR1 MDHEN, CDR2 SYDVKM. V gave up 6 bases and J gave up 5 bases, with 14 bases separating them. CDR3 length: 13 amino acids. The CDR3 coding sequence is TGTGCCAGCAGCTCAAGCTTGGTCAACGAGCAGTACTTC. This translates into CASSSSLVNEQYF. Together with reference TRBV28 and TRBJ2-7, the CDR3 gives the full variable domain: DVKVTQSSRYLVKRTGEKVFLECVQDMDHENMFWYRQDPGLGLRLIYFSYDVKMKEKGDIPEGYSVSREKKERFSLILESASTNQTSMYLCASSSSLVNEQYFGPGTRLTVT.

V and J are TRBV6-5 and TRBJ1-2; D unresolved. With 4 bases removed from V and 9 bases from J, the gap between germline ends came to 21 bases. Germline V gives CDR1 MNHEY, CDR2 SVGAGI. The CDR3 length is 15 residues. The CDR3 is CASSSPSGIGRSYTF. DNA of the CDR3: TGTGCCAGCAGTTCCCCTTCGGGGATTGGCCGGAGCTACACCTTC.

CDR3 bases: TGTGCCAGCAGTTACCGCTATGAAGCTTTCTTT. Amino acid sequence: CASSYRYEAFF. The rearrangement joins TRBV6-2 or TRBV6-3 to TRBJ1-1; D is unresolved. This CDR3 is 11 amino acids long. Germline values: CDR1 MNHEY, CDR2 SVGEGT. Trimming removed 2 bases at V and 7 bases at J, with 5 bases between.

This clone turned up a few times. The chain recombines TRBV6-1 with TRBJ1-2; a possible D gene is TRBD1 (6 bases). The CDR3 extends over 13 amino acids. V was clipped by 0 bases and J by 7 bases, with 9 bases between them. The germline V gene encodes CDR1 MNHNS and CDR2 SASEGT. This CDR3 reads CASSEAGAGGYTF. The CDR3, as DNA: TGTGCCAGCAGTGAAGCGGGGGCCGGTGGCTACACCTTC.

This clone showed up just once. The V call is TRBV19, the J call TRBJ1-5, with D possibly being TRBD1 (5 bases). CDR1 and CDR2 from the germline V gene are LNHDA and SQIVND (reference sequence). The CDR3 covers 13 residues. The V and J ends lost 5 bases and 6 bases respectively, with 11 bases between them. The CDR3 DNA reads TGTGCCAGTAGTCAACAGGCAGGTCAGCCCCAGCATTTT. Translation gives CASSQQAGQPQHF.

The DNA for the CDR3 is TGTGCTAGTGGTTTGGCTGTGGGGGGAGGCGGCGAGCAGTACTTC. Amino acid sequence: CASGLAVGGGGEQYF. This chain joins TRBV12-5 and TRBJ2-7; the D gene is possibly TRBD2 (6 bases). V gave up 1 base and J gave up 6 bases, with 16 bases separating them. Germline V gene lookup returns CDR1 LGHNT and CDR2 FRNRAP. The CDR3 is 15 residues long. Full variable domain (missing parts from reference TRBV12-5 and TRBJ2-7): DARVTQTPRHKVTEMGQEVTMRCQPILGHNTVFWYRQTMMQGLELLAYFRNRAPLDDSGMPKDRFSAEMPDATLATLKIQPSEPRDSAVYFCASGLAVGGGGEQYFGPGTRLTVT.

This clone was counted between two and nine times. The genes are TRBV7-8 and TRBJ1-2; the match to TRBD1 covers 7 bases. Losses at the gene ends were 3 bases for V and 3 bases for J; bases not matched to a gene: 10. Germline CDR1 is SGHVS and CDR2 is FQNEAQ. The CDR3 has 16 residues. The CDR3: CASSLSDRALDYGYTF. As DNA, the CDR3 is TGTGCCAGCAGCTTGTCTGACAGGGCCCTTGACTATGGCTACACCTTC.

V is TRBV6-5 and J is TRBJ2-7; D is perhaps TRBD2 (6 bases). Germline V gene data show CDR1 as MNHEY and CDR2 as SVGAGI. Trimming removed 2 bases at V and 0 bases at J, with 14 bases between. The CDR3 consists of 16 residues. CDR3 bases: TGTGCCAGCAGTTACGGGAGGACACTTAGCTCCTACGAGCAGTACTTC. Its translation is CASSYGRTLSSYEQYF.

V and J are TRBV4-1 and TRBJ1-2; tentatively, D is TRBD1 (6 bases). The CDR3 extends over 15 amino acids. V gave up 0 bases and J gave up 4 bases, with 12 bases separating them. Looked up from germline, CDR1 is MGHRA and CDR2 is YSYEKL. The CDR3 loop is CASSQEQGGPYGYTF. The CDR3 DNA reads TGCGCCAGCAGCCAAGAACAGGGAGGGCCCTATGGCTACACCTTC.

This chain uses TRBV5-1 with TRBJ1-2; TRBD1 aligns across 9 bases. Germline V gives CDR1 SGHRS, CDR2 YFSETQ. This CDR3 has 16 residues. The junction had 6 bases not matched to a gene; V was cut back by 1 base and J by 2 bases. CDR3 sequence (DNA): TGCGCCAGCAGCTTGTCCCGGGACAGGGTAAACTATGGCTACACCTTC. Its protein product is CASSLSRDRVNYGYTF.

The chain is built from TRBV11-2 and TRBJ2-7, with TRBD1 identical over 8 bases. V lost 5 bases and J lost 2; bases outside the gene matches: 11. The CDR3 extends over 16 amino acids. CDR1 SGHAT and CDR2 FQNNGV come from the germline V gene. CDR3 amino acids: CASSPNRDRSTYEQYF. CDR3 coding DNA: TGTGCCAGCAGCCCAAACCGGGACAGGAGTACCTACGAGCAGTACTTC.

The J gene is TRBJ2-7, the V gene TRBV19; 7 bases line up with TRBD1. Germline CDR1 reads LNHDA; CDR2 reads SQIVND (reference sequence). With V trimmed by 1 base and J by 3 bases, 3 bases remained unmatched. There are 14 residues in the CDR3. The CDR3 is CASSIGPGGYEQYF. The CDR3 DNA reads as TGTGCCAGTAGTATAGGTCCAGGGGGCTACGAGCAGTACTTC.

The CDR3 here is CASYDLQGFGQFF. In DNA form, the CDR3 reads TGTGCCAGTTACGACCTACAGGGGTTCGGGCAGTTCTTC. The genes are TRBV12-3 or TRBV12-4 and TRBJ2-1, with 7 positions matching TRBD1. CDR3 length: 13 amino acids. Losses at the gene ends were 9 bases for V and 12 bases for J; bases not matched to a gene: 14.